Below, 24 T cell receptor beta chains from the same sample are listed, as sequenced in a study of T cells after yellow fever vaccination. TCRdb independently ran MiXCR on the 5' RACE reads; one entry per CDR3 protein. The data hold hundreds of thousands of distinct CDR3 sequences, with about a fifth observed a single time. The starting material was PBMCs, obtained 21 days after the first yellow fever vaccination. These receptors originate from a man in his late teens or twenties who received the YFV17D yellow fever vaccine.

The V gene is TRBV2, the J gene TRBJ2-2; D is unclear. The CDR3 contains 14 residues. V was trimmed by 6 bases and J by 6 bases, leaving 14 bases between them. In germline, CDR1 is SNHLY, CDR2 FYNNEI. In DNA form, the CDR3 reads TGTGCCAGCAGACCCTCAACTATCGCCGGGGAGCTGTTTTTT. Residues: CASRPSTIAGELFF. The full variable domain, its missing parts supplied by reference TRBV2 and TRBJ2-2, is EPEVTQTPSHQVTQMGQEVILRCVPISNHLYFYWYRQILGQKVEFLVSFYNNEISEKSEIFDDQFSVERPDGSNFTLKIRSTKLEDSAMYFCASRPSTIAGELFFGEGSRLTVL.

V gene TRBV25-1 combines with J gene TRBJ1-5; D is unresolved. In germline, CDR1 is MGHDK, CDR2 SYGVNS. Trimming took 5 bases from V and 7 from J, leaving 33 bases between them. This CDR3 has 20 amino acids. CDR3 in DNA: TGTGCCAGCAGTCAAATCAGTAACTCTCCGACCGCGGCAGTTTGGCAGCCCCAGCATTTT. Translating it yields CASSQISNSPTAAVWQPQHF.

V gene TRBV5-6 combines with J gene TRBJ1-2; D not resolved. Germline CDR1 reads SGHDT; CDR2 reads YYEEEE. V was pared by 2 bases and J by 4 bases, with 6 bases between. The CDR3 loop spans 12 amino acids. CDR3 DNA sequence: TGTGCCAGCAGCTTTGGATTCTATGGCTACACCTTC. Translated, it gives CASSFGFYGYTF.

The CDR3 sequence: CASSLGDRRPYEQYV. The CDR3 DNA reads TGTGCCAGCAGCTTAGGGGACAGACGTCCCTACGAGCAGTACGTC. This chain joins TRBV7-9 and TRBJ2-7; 7 bases map to TRBD1. Trimming at V came to 1 base and at J to 2 bases, leaving 5 bases not matched to a gene. This CDR3 region has 15 residues. Germline values: CDR1 SEHNR, CDR2 FQNEAQ (reference sequence).

This clonotype was seen a handful of times. The chain joins TRBV11-1 to TRBJ2-6; 8 bases fit TRBD1. CDR3 length: 18 residues. V trimming: 5 bases; J trimming: 0 bases; junction bases outside the gene matches: 9. The germline V gene has CDR1 SGHAT and CDR2 FQDESV (reference sequence). The CDR3 here is CASSQPQGASSGANVLTF. CDR3 DNA: TGTGCCAGCAGCCAACCCCAGGGGGCGAGCTCTGGGGCCAACGTCCTGACTTTC. Supplemented by reference TRBV11-1 and TRBJ2-6, the full variable domain reads EAEVAQSPRYKITEKSQAVAFWCDPISGHATLYWYRQILGQGPELLVQFQDESVVDDSQLPKDRFSAERLKGVDSTLKIQPAELGDSAMYLCASSQPQGASSGANVLTFGAGSRLTVL.

This clonotype turned up a few times. CDR3 in amino acids: CASSLVEAVETQYF. The CDR3 bases are TGCGCCAGCAGCTTGGTGGAGGCGGTAGAGACCCAGTACTTC. J is TRBJ2-5 and V is TRBV5-1; D perhaps matches TRBD2 (5 bases). Between the trimmed V and J ends, which lost 0 bases and 4 bases, there was a span of 10 bases. Germline CDR1 is SGHRS and CDR2 is YFSETQ. The CDR3 is 14 amino acids. Together with reference TRBV5-1 and TRBJ2-5, the CDR3 gives the full variable domain: KAGVTQTPRYLIKTRGQQVTLSCSPISGHRSVSWYQQTPGQGLQFLFEYFSETQRNKGNFPGRFSGRQFSNSRSEMNVSTLELGDSALYLCASSLVEAVETQYFGPGTRLLVL.

This clonotype was recorded a few times. V gene TRBV4-2 combines with J gene TRBJ2-5; 8 bases agree with TRBD2. The length of the CDR3 is 16 residues. V trimming: 0 bases; J trimming: 1 base; junction bases outside the gene matches: 4. The V gene's germline CDR1 is LGHNA and CDR2 YNFKEQ. CDR3 region: CASSQERTSGQETQYF. The CDR3 bases are TGTGCCAGCAGCCAAGAAAGAACTAGCGGCCAAGAGACCCAGTACTTC.

This chain uses TRBV7-2 with TRBJ2-1, with 11 bases that match TRBD2. Germline lookup yields CDR1 SGHTA and CDR2 FQGNSA. This CDR3 is 14 amino acids long. Germline trimming cut 1 base from V and 15 bases from J; bases unmatched to any gene: 8. CDR3 DNA: TGTGCCAGCAGCTTAGGACTAGCGGGATATCGGCCGTTCTTC. Its translation is CASSLGLAGYRPFF.

The sample holds a few counts of this clonotype. The rearrangement joins TRBV24-1 to TRBJ2-3; D not resolved. From germline, CDR1 is KGHDR and CDR2 SFDVKD. Between the trimmed V and J ends, which lost 3 bases and 4 bases, there was a span of 10 bases. This CDR3 has 14 amino acids. CDR3 sequence: CATSDALRPDTQYF. DNA of the CDR3: TGTGCCACCAGTGATGCCCTCAGACCAGATACGCAGTATTTT.

This clonotype has more than one count but fewer than ten. The rearrangement uses TRBV4-2 and TRBJ2-7; maybe TRBD1 (6 bases). This CDR3 spans 15 amino acids. Deletions cut 0 bases from V and 2 bases from J, with 11 bases between. The germline V gene has CDR1 LGHNA and CDR2 YNFKEQ. The CDR3 spells CASSQDWDTAYEQYF. For the CDR3, the DNA is TGTGCCAGCAGCCAAGATTGGGACACTGCCTACGAGCAGTACTTC.

This clonotype has at least ten counts. This chain joins TRBV18 and TRBJ1-4, with unresolved D. Looked up from germline, CDR1 is KGHSH and CDR2 is LQKENI. Trimming stripped 3 bases from V and 5 bases from J, with 7 bases between. CDR3 size: 13 residues. The CDR3 here is CASSPVSNEKLFF. The CDR3 region has the DNA TGTGCCAGCTCACCCGTCTCAAATGAAAAACTGTTTTTT.

The genes are TRBV4-3 and TRBJ2-1, with no clear D. The germline CDR1 and CDR2 sequences are LGHNA and YSLEER. Trimming took 7 bases from V and 7 from J, leaving 14 bases between them. The CDR3 totals 13 residues. The CDR3 region has the DNA TGCGCCAGCACTACAAATCCCGGAAATGAGCAGTTCTTC. Protein product: CASTTNPGNEQFF.

This clonotype was detected only a few times. J is TRBJ2-2 and V is TRBV20-1, with D perhaps given as TRBD1 or TRBD2 (6 bases each). Germline V CDR1 and CDR2: DFQATT, SNEGSKA (reference sequence). This CDR3 has 14 residues. Between the trimmed V and J ends, which lost 6 bases and 7 bases, there was a span of 18 bases. CDR3 coding DNA: TGCAGTGCCATGAGGGGGGCGCCCCTCGGGGAGCTGTTTTTT. Translating it yields CSAMRGAPLGELFF.

This clonotype was recorded at least ten times. The chain joins TRBV5-1 to TRBJ2-7; no clear D gene. The CDR3 extends over 14 amino acids. CDR1 is SGHRS and CDR2 is YFSETQ in the germline V gene. Trimming removed 5 bases at V and 3 bases at J, with 15 bases between. This CDR3 reads CASSQERHLYEQYF. The CDR3 DNA reads TGCGCCAGCAGTCAAGAACGACATCTCTACGAGCAGTACTTC.

This chain links TRBV7-9 with TRBJ2-7, with D possibly matching TRBD1 (6 bases). V was cut by 8 bases and J by 2 bases, with 13 bases left in between. The CDR3 totals 13 residues. Per the germline V gene, CDR1 is SEHNR and CDR2 is FQNEAQ (reference sequence). The CDR3 region has the DNA TGTGCCAGCGCCTCAGGGACAACCTACGAGCAGTACGTC. Amino acid sequence: CASASGTTYEQYV.

The chain employs TRBV7-2 and TRBJ2-3, with 7 bases lining up with TRBD2. J lost 4 bases, V lost 1 base, and 5 bases had no gene match. The V gene's germline CDR1 is SGHTA and CDR2 FQGNSA. CDR3 length equals 15 residues. CDR3 in DNA: TGTGCCAGCAGCTTAGGGACTAGTCGGCCAGATACGCAGTATTTT. Protein product: CASSLGTSRPDTQYF.

This chain uses TRBV4-3 with TRBJ1-5; D remains unclear. Trimming left V 1 base short and J 0 bases short, with 4 bases between. Germline V gene lookup returns CDR1 LGHNA and CDR2 YSLEER. This CDR3 spans 14 amino acids. The CDR3 region has the DNA TGCGCCAGCAGCCAAGCCTTTAGCAATCAGCCCCAGCATTTT. It codes for CASSQAFSNQPQHF.

V and J are TRBV7-2 and TRBJ2-3, with 9 positions matching TRBD2. Trimming cost V 5 bases and J 4 bases; bases outside gene matches: 7. Germline lookup yields CDR1 SGHTA and CDR2 FQGNSA. This CDR3 spans 15 amino acids. CDR3 amino acids: CASSESGGRPDTQYF. The CDR3 DNA follows: TGTGCCAGCAGCGAGAGCGGGGGGCGTCCAGATACGCAGTATTTT.

This clonotype appeared a single time. The chain joins TRBV27 to TRBJ2-6; 9 bases are a match to TRBD1. Germline CDR1 and CDR2: MNHEY and SMNVEV (reference sequence). The CDR3 has 18 amino acids. The V and J ends lost 9 bases and 1 base, in that order; junction bases with no gene match: 13. CDR3 in DNA: TGTGCCAGTGGGGGGGGACAGGGATTTTCGTCTGGGGCCAACGTCCTGACTTTC. Encoded protein: CASGGGQGFSSGANVLTF.

There are many counts of this clonotype. The chain employs TRBV18 and TRBJ2-3; D unresolved. V dropped 3 bases and J dropped 5 bases, with 6 bases sitting between them. The CDR3 has 12 residues. CDR1 is KGHSH, CDR2 LQKENI, per germline. The CDR3 reads CASSPPGDTQYF. CDR3 in DNA: TGTGCCAGCTCACCTCCCGGAGATACGCAGTATTTT.

This clonotype was seen only a few times. The genes are TRBV5-1 and TRBJ2-3; D may be TRBD1 or TRBD2 (5 bases each). In germline, CDR1 is SGHRS, CDR2 YFSETQ. V lost 5 bases, J lost 2 bases, and 12 bases lay in between. The CDR3 loop spans 14 amino acids. The DNA for the CDR3 is TGCGCCAGCAGAGCTGGGACGGCCACAGATACGCAGTATTTT. The encoded protein is CASRAGTATDTQYF.

V is TRBV27 and J is TRBJ2-1, with D perhaps matching TRBD2 (6 bases). Deletions cut 2 bases from V and 6 bases from J, with 20 bases between. This CDR3 has 17 residues. Germline lookup yields CDR1 MNHEY and CDR2 SMNVEV (reference sequence). The CDR3 protein is CASSLPLLAKGGNEQFF. The CDR3 DNA is TGTGCCAGCAGTTTACCACTACTAGCCAAGGGCGGCAATGAGCAGTTCTTC.

The V and J genes are TRBV9 and TRBJ2-1, with D tentatively TRBD1 (6 bases). The CDR3 loop spans 14 amino acids. Trimming cost V 4 bases and J 6 bases, with 14 bases left between them. The germline gives CDR1 SGDLS, CDR2 YYNGEE. Here the CDR3 reads CASSPQGGINEQFF. The DNA of the CDR3 is TGTGCCAGCAGCCCACAGGGTGGGATCAATGAGCAGTTCTTC.

This chain uses TRBV6-2 or TRBV6-3 with TRBJ2-1; 7 nucleotides align to TRBD2. This CDR3 comprises 15 residues. Germline V gene lookup returns CDR1 MNHEY and CDR2 SVGEGT. V lost 4 bases to trimming and J lost 10 bases; unmatched junction nucleotides: 13. CDR3 in DNA: TGTGCCAGCAGTTCGGGCGGGGGTGGCTTGGAGGAGCAGTTCTTC. Translating gives CASSSGGGGLEEQFF.